The entry below describes one TCR beta chain. Its antigen is still unknown. The data were obtained in a study of cytomegalovirus exposure and HLA in healthy donors. Study-wide results and caveats: Both high specificity and high sensitivity reportedly marked the classifier's diagnosis of cytomegalovirus status. A few of the chains that were CMV-associated were confirmed in vitro to be specific for CMV antigens.

PCR involved 60 Vbeta and 13 Jbeta primers. Method: immunoSEQ multiplex PCR; TCRdb's copy keeps in-frame clones and lacks some. The profile shows around 180,000 clones, around 80% of them singletons. Germline V gene lookup returns CDR1 MNHEY and CDR2 SVGAGI. There are 14 residues in the CDR3. Between the trimmed V and J ends, which lost 7 bases and 4 bases, there was a span of 14 bases. This TCR was sampled from a woman between 40 and 50 years old in good health and CMV-seronegative. Sequencing used PBMCs. The chain links TRBV6-5 to TRBJ2-1; D is uncertain. CDR3 sequence: CASTPRPEYNEQFF. Written as DNA, the CDR3 is TGTGCCAGCACCCCCCGACCGGAGTACAATGAGCAGTTCTTC.